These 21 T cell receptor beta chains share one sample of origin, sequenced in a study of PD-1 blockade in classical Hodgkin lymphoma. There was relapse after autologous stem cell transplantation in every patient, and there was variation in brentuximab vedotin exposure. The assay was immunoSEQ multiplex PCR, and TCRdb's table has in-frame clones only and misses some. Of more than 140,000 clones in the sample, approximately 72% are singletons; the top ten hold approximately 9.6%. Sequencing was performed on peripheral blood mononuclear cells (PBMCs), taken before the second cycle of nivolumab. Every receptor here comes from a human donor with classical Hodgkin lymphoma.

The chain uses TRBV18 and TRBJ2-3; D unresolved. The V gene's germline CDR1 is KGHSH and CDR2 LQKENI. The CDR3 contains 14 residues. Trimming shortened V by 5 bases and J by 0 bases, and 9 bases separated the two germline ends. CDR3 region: CASSAITSTDTQYF. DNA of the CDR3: TGTGCCAGCTCAGCAATAACTAGCACAGATACGCAGTATTTT. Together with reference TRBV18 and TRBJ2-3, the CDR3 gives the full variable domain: NAGVMQNPRHLVRRRGQEARLRCSPMKGHSHVYWYRQLPEEGLKFMVYLQKENIIDESGMPKERFSAEFPKEGPSILRIQQVVRGDSAAYFCASSAITSTDTQYFGPGTRLTVL.

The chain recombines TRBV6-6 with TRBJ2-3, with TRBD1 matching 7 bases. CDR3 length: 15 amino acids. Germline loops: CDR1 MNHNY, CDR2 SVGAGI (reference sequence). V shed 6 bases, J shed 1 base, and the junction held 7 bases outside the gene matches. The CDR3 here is CASSFRQGGTDTQYF. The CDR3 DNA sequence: TGTGCCAGCAGCTTCCGACAGGGTGGCACAGATACGCAGTATTTT.

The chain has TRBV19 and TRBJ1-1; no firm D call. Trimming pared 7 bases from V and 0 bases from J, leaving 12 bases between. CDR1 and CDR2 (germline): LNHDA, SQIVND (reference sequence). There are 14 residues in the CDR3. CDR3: CASNPATVNTEAFF. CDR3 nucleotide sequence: TGTGCCAGTAACCCCGCGACGGTGAACACTGAAGCTTTCTTT.

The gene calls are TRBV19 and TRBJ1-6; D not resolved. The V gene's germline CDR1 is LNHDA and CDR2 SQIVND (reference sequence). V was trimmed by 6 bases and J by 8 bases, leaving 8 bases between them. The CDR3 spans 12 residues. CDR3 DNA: TGTGCCAGTAGGATCGCGGATTCACCCCTCCACTTT. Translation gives CASRIADSPLHF.

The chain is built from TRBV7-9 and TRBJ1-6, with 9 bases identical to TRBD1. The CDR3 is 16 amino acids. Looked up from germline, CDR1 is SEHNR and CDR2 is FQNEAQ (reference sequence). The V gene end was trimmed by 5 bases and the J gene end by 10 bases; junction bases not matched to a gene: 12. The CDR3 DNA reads TGTGCCAGCAGCCGATTGACAGGGGGTATTCGATCACCCCTCCACTTT. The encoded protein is CASSRLTGGIRSPLHF.

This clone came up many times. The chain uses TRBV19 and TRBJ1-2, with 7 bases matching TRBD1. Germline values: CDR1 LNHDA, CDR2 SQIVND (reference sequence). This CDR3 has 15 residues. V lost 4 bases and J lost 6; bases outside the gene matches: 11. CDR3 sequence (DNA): TGTGCCAGTAGTACCCCCCAGGGGGGCGGCCATGGCTACACCTTC. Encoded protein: CASSTPQGGGHGYTF.

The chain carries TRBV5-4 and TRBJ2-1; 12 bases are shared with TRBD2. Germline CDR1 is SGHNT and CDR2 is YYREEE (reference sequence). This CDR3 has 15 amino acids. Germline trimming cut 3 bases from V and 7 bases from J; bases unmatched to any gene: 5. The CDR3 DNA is TGTGCCAGCAGCTCTAGCGGGAGGGCCGTAAATGAGCAGTTCTTC. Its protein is CASSSSGRAVNEQFF.

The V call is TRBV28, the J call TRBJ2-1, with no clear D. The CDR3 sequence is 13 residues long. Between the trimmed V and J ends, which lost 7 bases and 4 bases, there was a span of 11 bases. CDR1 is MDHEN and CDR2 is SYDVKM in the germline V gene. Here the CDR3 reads CASTAAVYNEQFF. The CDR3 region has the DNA TGTGCCAGCACTGCGGCTGTTTACAATGAGCAGTTCTTC. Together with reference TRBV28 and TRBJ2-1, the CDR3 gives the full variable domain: DVKVTQSSRYLVKRTGEKVFLECVQDMDHENMFWYRQDPGLGLRLIYFSYDVKMKEKGDIPEGYSVSREKKERFSLILESASTNQTSMYLCASTAAVYNEQFFGPGTRLTVL.

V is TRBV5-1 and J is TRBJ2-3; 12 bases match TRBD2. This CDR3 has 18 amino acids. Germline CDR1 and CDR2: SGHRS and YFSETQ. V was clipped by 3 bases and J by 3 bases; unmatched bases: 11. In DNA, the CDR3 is TGCGCCAGCAGCTCGATTCTAGCGGGAGGGCCGGATACAGATACGCAGTATTTT. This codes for CASSSILAGGPDTDTQYF.

CDR3: CAWDRLGGYTF. CDR3 sequence (DNA): TGTGCCTGGGATCGTCTCGGTGGCTACACCTTC. The genes are TRBV30 and TRBJ1-2; D gene ambiguous. The germline V gene has CDR1 GTSNPN and CDR2 SVGIG (reference sequence). The CDR3 spans 11 residues. V was clipped by 5 bases and J by 7 bases, with 11 bases between them. Based on the CDR3 plus reference TRBV30 and TRBJ1-2, the full variable domain is SQTIHQWPATLVQPVGSPLSLECTVEGTSNPNLYWYRQAAGRGLQLLFYSVGIGQISSEVPQNLSASRPQDRQFILSSKKLLLSDSGFYLCAWDRLGGYTFGSGTRLTVV.

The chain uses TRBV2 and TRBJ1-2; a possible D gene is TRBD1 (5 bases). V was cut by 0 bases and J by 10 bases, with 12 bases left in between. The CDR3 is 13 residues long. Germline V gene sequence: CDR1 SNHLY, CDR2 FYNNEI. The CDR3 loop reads CASSEAPRGSYTF. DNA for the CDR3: TGTGCCAGCAGTGAAGCGCCGAGGGGATCCTACACCTTC.

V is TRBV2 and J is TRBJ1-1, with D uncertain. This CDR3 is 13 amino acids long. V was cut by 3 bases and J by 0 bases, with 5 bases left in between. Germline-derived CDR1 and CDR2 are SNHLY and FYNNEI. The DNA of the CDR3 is TGTGCCAGCAGTGACCCGGTGAACACTGAAGCTTTCTTT. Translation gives CASSDPVNTEAFF.

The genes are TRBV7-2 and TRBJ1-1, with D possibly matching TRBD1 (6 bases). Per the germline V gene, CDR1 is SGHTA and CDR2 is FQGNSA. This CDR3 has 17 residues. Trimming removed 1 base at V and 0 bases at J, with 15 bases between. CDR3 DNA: TGTGCCAGCAGCTTAGGTACGGGACATTTTTTGAACACTGAAGCTTTCTTT. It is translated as CASSLGTGHFLNTEAFF.

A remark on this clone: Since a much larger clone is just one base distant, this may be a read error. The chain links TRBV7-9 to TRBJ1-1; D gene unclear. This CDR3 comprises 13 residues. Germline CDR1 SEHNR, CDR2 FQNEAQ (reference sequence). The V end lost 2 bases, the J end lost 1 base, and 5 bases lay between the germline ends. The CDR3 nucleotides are TGTGCCAGCAGCTTACACTCGAACACTGAAGCTTTCTTT. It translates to CASSLHSNTEAFF.

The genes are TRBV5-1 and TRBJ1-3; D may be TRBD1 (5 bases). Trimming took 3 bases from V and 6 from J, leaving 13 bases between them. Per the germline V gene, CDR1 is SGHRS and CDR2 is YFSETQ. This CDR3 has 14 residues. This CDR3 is CASSSTGLENTIYF. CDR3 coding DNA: TGCGCCAGCAGCTCGACGGGACTGGAAAACACCATATATTTT.

The CDR3 DNA sequence: TGTGCCAGCAGCACCATCGACACTGAAGCTTTCTTT. This translates into CASSTIDTEAFF. The chain employs TRBV9 and TRBJ1-1, with D unclear. The V gene's germline CDR1 is SGDLS and CDR2 YYNGEE. The V gene lost 4 bases and the J gene lost 3 bases, with 7 bases spanning the gap. The CDR3 is 12 amino acids.

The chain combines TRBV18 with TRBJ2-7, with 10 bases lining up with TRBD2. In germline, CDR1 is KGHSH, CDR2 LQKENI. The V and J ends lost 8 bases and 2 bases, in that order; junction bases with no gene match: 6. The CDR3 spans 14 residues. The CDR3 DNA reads TGTGCCAGCGCCCCGACTAGCGGGCCCTACGAGCAGTACTTC. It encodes CASAPTSGPYEQYF.

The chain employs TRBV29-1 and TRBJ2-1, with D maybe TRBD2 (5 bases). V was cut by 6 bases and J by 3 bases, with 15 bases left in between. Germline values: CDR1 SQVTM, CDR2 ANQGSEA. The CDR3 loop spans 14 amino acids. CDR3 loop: CSVKLVTGYNEQFF. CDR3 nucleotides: TGCAGCGTCAAACTAGTGACGGGCTACAATGAGCAGTTCTTC.

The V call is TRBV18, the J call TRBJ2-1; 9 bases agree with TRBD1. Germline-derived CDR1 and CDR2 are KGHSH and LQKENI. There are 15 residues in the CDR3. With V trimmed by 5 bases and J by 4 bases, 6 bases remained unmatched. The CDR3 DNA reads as TGTGCCAGCTCAGCGGGACAGGGCGGTTACAATGAGCAGTTCTTC. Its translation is CASSAGQGGYNEQFF. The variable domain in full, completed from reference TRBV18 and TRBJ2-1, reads NAGVMQNPRHLVRRRGQEARLRCSPMKGHSHVYWYRQLPEEGLKFMVYLQKENIIDESGMPKERFSAEFPKEGPSILRIQQVVRGDSAAYFCASSAGQGGYNEQFFGPGTRLTVL.

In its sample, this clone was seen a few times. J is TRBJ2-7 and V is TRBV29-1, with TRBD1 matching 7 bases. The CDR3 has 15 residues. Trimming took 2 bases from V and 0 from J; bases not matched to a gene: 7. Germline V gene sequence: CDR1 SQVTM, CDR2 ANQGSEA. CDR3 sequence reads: CSVESYRGDSYEQYF. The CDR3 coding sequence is TGCAGCGTTGAATCGTACAGGGGCGACTCCTACGAGCAGTACTTC.

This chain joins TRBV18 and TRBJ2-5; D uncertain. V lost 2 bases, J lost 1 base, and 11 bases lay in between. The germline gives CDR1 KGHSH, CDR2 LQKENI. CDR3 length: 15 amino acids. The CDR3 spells CASSPWGLVQETQYF. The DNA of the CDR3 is TGTGCCAGCTCACCATGGGGTTTAGTCCAAGAGACCCAGTACTTC.